Sequencing of this TCR beta chain was carried out in a study of blood T cell repertoires in COVID-19. In the study's own analysis: Nucleated cell counts were estimated from reference gene primer amplification. Clones were read by immunoSEQ multiplex PCR, and TCRdb kept only the in-frame ones, dropping some. The V and J calls and the clone size are those of that table, but D and trimming were determined from the DNA. The data hold over 450,000 clones, with 85% to 90% observed a single time. Enrolled during active infection, Seattle patients were then followed longitudinally. Source material: peripheral blood. This TCR was sampled from a man aged 18 to 35 with COVID-19, enrolled during active disease.

CDR3 loop: CASSLRVQPGGYGYTF. Here the CDR3 DNA reads TGCGCCAGCAGCTTGAGAGTTCAACCGGGGGGCTATGGCTACACCTTC. The V call is TRBV5-1, the J call TRBJ1-2; D perhaps matches TRBD1 (5 bases). Germline V gene data show CDR1 as SGHRS and CDR2 as YFSETQ. Trimming cost V 1 base and J 4 bases, with 17 bases left between them. This CDR3 region has 16 residues.